These 10 T cell receptor beta chains were all obtained from the same sample, sequenced in a study of human T cells and chemical hapten exposure. TCRdb reprocessed the RACE reads with MiXCR, giving one entry per CDR3 protein. The sample has under 85,000 distinct CDR3 sequences, about 9.3% seen once. As to time point: patch test 2, 6 weeks after DPC sensitization. Regarding treatment: therapeutic diphenylcyclopropenone sensitization with weekly scalp DPC. The starting material was whole blood, obtained in connection with sensitization to the hapten diphenylcyclopropenone (DPC). These TCRs come from a woman in her forties or fifties with alopecia areata. Some clones in this sample may be carry-over from other donors' samples.

There are many counts of this clonotype. The V gene is TRBV4-1, the J gene TRBJ1-1; no reliable D call. Trimming pared 0 bases from V and 10 bases from J, leaving 18 bases between. Germline V CDR1 and CDR2: MGHRA, YSYEKL. This CDR3 is built from 15 residues. Here the CDR3 reads CASSQEVMAPARAFF. The CDR3, as DNA: TGCGCCAGCAGCCAAGAAGTCATGGCACCCGCCCGAGCTTTCTTT.

This clonotype has more than one count but fewer than ten. The V and J genes are TRBV11-2 and TRBJ2-5; 10 nucleotides line up with TRBD2. V lost 5 bases to trimming and J lost 2 bases; unmatched junction nucleotides: 5. This CDR3 has 15 residues. The V gene's germline CDR1 is SGHAT and CDR2 FQNNGV. The CDR3 region has the DNA TGTGCCAGCAGCCTCTCAGCGGGAGGGCAAGAGACCCAGTACTTC. Encoded protein: CASSLSAGGQETQYF. Together with reference TRBV11-2 and TRBJ2-5, the CDR3 gives the full variable domain: EAGVAQSPRYKIIEKRQSVAFWCNPISGHATLYWYQQILGQGPKLLIQFQNNGVVDDSQLPKDRFSAERLKGVDSTLKIQPAKLEDSAVYLCASSLSAGGQETQYFGPGTRLLVL.

This clonotype was observed a handful of times. This chain links TRBV6-5 with TRBJ2-7, with D hard to call. The V gene's germline CDR1 is MNHEY and CDR2 SVGAGI. The length of the CDR3 is 15 residues. The ends were cut back, 8 bases at V and 5 bases at J, with 22 bases in the middle. The CDR3 loop is CASRSYQELGHEQYF. CDR3 in DNA: TGTGCCAGCCGCAGTTATCAGGAGTTAGGGCACGAGCAGTACTTC.

The J gene is TRBJ1-1, the V gene TRBV29-1; the D is unclear. V lost 7 bases to trimming and J lost 2 bases, with 5 bases between them. Per the germline V gene, CDR1 is SQVTM and CDR2 is ANQGSEA. The CDR3 runs to 10 residues. The CDR3, as DNA: TGCAGCGCGACAAACACTGAAGCTTTCTTT. It specifies CSATNTEAFF.

This clonotype was seen ten or more times. J is TRBJ2-2 and V is TRBV7-3, with 14 bases aligning to TRBD2. Germline V gene data show CDR1 as SGHTA and CDR2 as FQGTGA. J was trimmed by 6 bases and V by 5 bases; bases with no gene match: 2. This CDR3 spans 15 amino acids. The CDR3 sequence: CASSETSGRAGELFF. CDR3 sequence (DNA): TGTGCCAGCAGCGAGACTAGCGGGAGGGCCGGGGAGCTGTTTTTT. Full variable domain (outside the CDR3, taken from reference TRBV7-3 and TRBJ2-2): GAGVSQTPSNKVTEKGKYVELRCDPISGHTALYWYRQSLGQGPEFLIYFQGTGAADDSGLPNDRFFAVRPEGSVSTLKIQRTERGDSAVYLCASSETSGRAGELFFGEGSRLTVL.

This clonotype was counted a few times. J is TRBJ1-3 and V is TRBV29-1, with a possible D match to TRBD1 (6 bases). The CDR3 is made up of 13 amino acids. Germline V gene sequence: CDR1 SQVTM, CDR2 ANQGSEA. Trimming cost V 5 bases and J 0 bases, with 8 bases left between them. CDR3 loop: CSVMTGSGNTIYF. CDR3 coding DNA: TGCAGCGTTATGACAGGCTCTGGAAACACCATATATTTT.

This clonotype has only a few counts. The V call is TRBV6-5, the J call TRBJ2-1; D is possibly TRBD2 (5 bases). V gave up 0 bases and J gave up 3 bases, with 12 bases separating them. The CDR3 is 16 amino acids. Per germline, CDR1 MNHEY and CDR2 SVGAGI. Here the CDR3 reads CASSYSSGPVYNEQFF. CDR3 nucleotide sequence: TGTGCCAGCAGTTACTCGAGCGGACCCGTCTACAATGAGCAGTTCTTC.

This chain links TRBV12-3 or TRBV12-4 with TRBJ2-7, with TRBD2 matching over 10 bases. The CDR3 runs to 15 residues. V was pared by 6 bases and J by 0 bases, with 5 bases of the junction left unmatched. The CDR3 coding sequence is TGTGCCAGCAGGGATAGCGGGAGGAACTCCTACGAGCAGTACTTC. Protein sequence: CASRDSGRNSYEQYF.

This clonotype has at least ten counts. The rearrangement joins TRBV29-1 to TRBJ2-3; 7 bases map to TRBD1. Germline V gene sequence: CDR1 SQVTM, CDR2 ANQGSEA. The CDR3 length is 12 residues. Losses at the gene ends were 5 bases for V and 3 bases for J; bases not matched to a gene: 2. CDR3 residues: CSVLTGTDTQYF. CDR3 coding DNA: TGCAGCGTTTTGACAGGGACAGATACGCAGTATTTT.

This clonotype was counted only a few times. V gene TRBV20-1 combines with J gene TRBJ1-1; possibly TRBD1 for D (6 bases). The CDR3 totals 15 residues. The germline V gene has CDR1 DFQATT and CDR2 SNEGSKA (reference sequence). With 5 bases removed from V and 3 bases from J, the gap between germline ends came to 19 bases. In DNA, the CDR3 is TGCAGTGCTTCAGGGGTCGTGGGATGGGACACTGAAGCTTTCTTT. Residues: CSASGVVGWDTEAFF.